A single sample gave rise to the 10 T cell receptor beta chains below, sequenced in a study of OX40 agonist ivuxolimab in advanced cancers. Library preparation employed the immunoSEQ multiplex PCR assay. TCRdb took over this immuneACCESS table, retaining in-frame rearrangements with V and J assigned. Such tables are incomplete; in checked studies, under half of the missing clones stem from an unresolved V gene, and the remainder is unexplained. Recorded for this sample are nearly 50,000 clones; 70% to 90% of them occurred a single time. The ten largest clones take up approximately 2% of the sample. Material: CD4+ or CD8+ T cells sorted from blood, obtained in a trial of the OX40 agonist ivuxolimab. Receptors originate from an adult with an advanced solid tumor such as melanoma, head and neck, liver or kidney cancer.

This chain links TRBV19 with TRBJ2-1; D may be TRBD1 or TRBD2 (5 bases each). Trimming cost V 5 bases and J 6 bases, with 20 bases left between them. The germline CDR1 and CDR2 sequences are LNHDA and SQIVND (reference sequence). This CDR3 is 16 amino acids long. Here the CDR3 reads CASSGDPRTAVNEQFF. The CDR3 nucleotides are TGTGCCAGTAGTGGGGACCCACGGACGGCGGTCAATGAGCAGTTCTTC. Together with reference TRBV19 and TRBJ2-1, the CDR3 gives the full variable domain: DGGITQSPKYLFRKEGQNVTLSCEQNLNHDAMYWYRQDPGQGLRLIYYSQIVNDFQKGDIAEGYSVSREKKESFPLTVTSAQKNPTAFYLCASSGDPRTAVNEQFFGPGTRLTVL.

The rearrangement joins TRBV5-1 to TRBJ2-7; 8 bases are a match to TRBD2. The germline CDR1 and CDR2 sequences are SGHRS and YFSETQ. This CDR3 contains 15 residues. The V and J ends lost 4 bases and 7 bases, in that order; junction bases with no gene match: 13. CDR3 residues: CASSERTTRGGEQYF. The CDR3 DNA is TGCGCCAGCAGCGAAAGGACTACCCGGGGGGGGGAGCAGTACTTC.

This sequence joins TRBV6-1 and TRBJ1-4, with D perhaps TRBD1 (5 bases). Trimming shortened V by 1 base and J by 8 bases, and 14 bases separated the two germline ends. This CDR3 is 15 amino acids long. Germline assignment: CDR1 MNHNS and CDR2 SASEGT. The CDR3 here is CASSEGSGGGEKLFF. DNA for the CDR3: TGTGCCAGCAGTGAAGGTTCGGGGGGAGGCGAAAAACTGTTTTTT.

This clone appeared a single time. This CDR3 is CASSQERDRGLSHTYEQYF. CDR3 DNA sequence: TGTGCCAGCAGCCAAGAGAGGGACAGGGGTCTGTCTCACACCTACGAGCAGTACTTC. This rearrangement joins TRBV4-2 to TRBJ2-7, with 10 nucleotides matching TRBD1. From germline, CDR1 is LGHNA and CDR2 YNFKEQ. The CDR3 consists of 19 residues. J was trimmed by 2 bases and V by 0 bases; bases with no gene match: 13.

V and J are TRBV2 and TRBJ2-3, with 8 bases lining up with TRBD2. V lost 2 bases to trimming and J lost 2 bases; unmatched junction nucleotides: 6. The CDR3 is 16 residues long. Germline assignment: CDR1 SNHLY and CDR2 FYNNEI. In DNA form, the CDR3 reads TGTGCCAGCAGTGAAATATTACTAGCGGTCACAGATACGCAGTATTTT. Protein: CASSEILLAVTDTQYF.

This clone was recorded once. The gene calls are TRBV10-3 and TRBJ1-3; 8 nucleotides match TRBD1. The CDR3 has 15 residues. V was clipped by 6 bases and J by 1 base; unmatched bases: 5. Per germline, CDR1 ENHRY and CDR2 SYGVKD. For the CDR3, the DNA is TGTGCCATCAGACGGACAGGGACTTCTGGAAACACCATATATTTT. Its translation: CAIRRTGTSGNTIYF.

V is TRBV9 and J is TRBJ1-5; D gene ambiguous. The CDR3 loop spans 15 amino acids. Germline V gene lookup returns CDR1 SGDLS and CDR2 YYNGEE. Trimming shortened V by 0 bases and J by 2 bases, and 9 bases separated the two germline ends. CDR3 protein: CASSVGTAGNQPQHF. The CDR3, as DNA: TGTGCCAGCAGCGTAGGTACAGCCGGCAATCAGCCCCAGCATTTT.

V and J are TRBV18 and TRBJ1-1, with D unresolved. CDR3 length: 13 residues. The V gene lost 3 bases and the J gene lost 4 bases, with 9 bases spanning the gap. The germline gives CDR1 KGHSH, CDR2 LQKENI. CDR3 sequence: CASSPGRATEAFF. The CDR3 DNA is TGTGCCAGCTCACCCGGTCGTGCCACTGAAGCTTTCTTT.

This sequence joins TRBV10-2 and TRBJ2-6; D possibly corresponds to TRBD2 (6 bases). Trimming pared 6 bases from V and 0 bases from J, leaving 9 bases between. Germline values: CDR1 WSHSY, CDR2 SAAADI. This CDR3 is 15 amino acids long. The CDR3 DNA sequence: TGCGCCAGCAGCATTAGCGGCTCTGGGGCCAACGTCCTGACTTTC. The encoded protein is CASSISGSGANVLTF.

V usage is TRBV5-1 and J usage is TRBJ2-1, with D perhaps being TRBD1 or TRBD2 (5 bases each). Germline lookup yields CDR1 SGHRS and CDR2 YFSETQ. V was trimmed by 0 bases and J by 2 bases, leaving 9 bases between them. The CDR3 has 15 amino acids. The CDR3 loop is CASSLAGAPYNEQFF. CDR3 nucleotide sequence: TGCGCCAGCAGCTTGGCCGGGGCCCCCTACAATGAGCAGTTCTTC.